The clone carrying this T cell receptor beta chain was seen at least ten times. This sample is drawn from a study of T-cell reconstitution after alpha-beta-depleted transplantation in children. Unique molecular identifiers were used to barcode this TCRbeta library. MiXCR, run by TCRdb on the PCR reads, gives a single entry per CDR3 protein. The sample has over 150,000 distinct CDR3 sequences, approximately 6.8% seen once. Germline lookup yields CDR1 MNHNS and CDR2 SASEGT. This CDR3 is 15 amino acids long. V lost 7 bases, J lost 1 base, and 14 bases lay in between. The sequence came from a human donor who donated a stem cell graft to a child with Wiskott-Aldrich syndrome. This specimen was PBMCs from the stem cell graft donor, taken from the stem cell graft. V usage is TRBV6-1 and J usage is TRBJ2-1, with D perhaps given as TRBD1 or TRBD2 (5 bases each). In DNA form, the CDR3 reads TGTGCCAGCAAAACCGGGACCGCATCCTACAATGAGCAGTTCTTC. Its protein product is CASKTGTASYNEQFF.